The following is a T cell receptor (beta chain) sequence with its context. Participants were aged roughly 18 to 100 years from roughly 26 US areas. The record originates from a study of blood T cell repertoires in COVID-19. This CDR3 spans 12 amino acids. V lost 8 bases, J lost 4 bases, and 9 bases lay in between. TCRdb keeps only in-frame clones here, not all; method: immunoSEQ multiplex PCR. The sample contains over 150,000 clones, 85% of which appear only once. V and J are TRBV12-3 or TRBV12-4 and TRBJ2-1; D might be TRBD2 (5 bases). Specimen: PBMCs or T cells enriched from blood (not recorded which). This receptor was obtained from a man aged 35 to 55 who had recovered from COVID-19. The CDR3 protein is CASGGPYNEQFF. The CDR3 DNA sequence: TGTGCCAGCGGCGGGCCTTACAATGAGCAGTTCTTC.